Shown below are 14 T cell receptor beta chains from a single sample sequenced in a study of T cell responses to AZD1222 COVID-19 vaccine. TCRdb's copy holds only in-frame clones and misses some; the assay was immunoSEQ multiplex PCR. The sample includes approximately 90,000 clones, approximately 91% of them seen just once. The source was peripheral blood, collected 28 days after the second AZD1222 dose. Receptor source: an adult who received the AZD1222 COVID-19 vaccine.

V is TRBV14 and J is TRBJ1-2; a weak D match, TRBD1 (5 bases). CDR3 size: 13 residues. CDR1 is SGHDN, CDR2 FVKESK, per germline. Trimming cost V 6 bases and J 5 bases, with 13 bases left between them. The CDR3 sequence: CASSRGRGYGYTF. The CDR3, as DNA: TGTGCCAGCAGTCGGGGACGGGGGTATGGCTACACCTTC.

V and J are TRBV6-4 and TRBJ2-3; D may be TRBD1 or TRBD2 (5 bases each). V was shortened by 0 bases and J by 6 bases, with 7 bases between the two germline ends. The CDR3 totals 13 residues. Per germline, CDR1 MRHNA and CDR2 SNTAGT. CDR3 in DNA: TGTGCCAGCAGTGACTCTTGGGGGGATACGCAGTATTTT. This translates into CASSDSWGDTQYF.

This clone was picked up one time. The rearrangement uses TRBV6-5 and TRBJ1-3; possibly TRBD1 for D (5 bases). CDR3 size: 14 residues. CDR1 and CDR2 from the germline V gene are MNHEY and SVGAGI. Trimming stripped 8 bases from V and 2 bases from J, with 13 bases between. The CDR3 bases are TGTGCCAGCTCCTCCCCAGGGACTGGAAACACCATATATTTT. This gives the protein CASSSPGTGNTIYF.

V is TRBV30 and J is TRBJ1-1; D not certain. V dropped 5 bases and J dropped 1 base, with 8 bases sitting between them. Per the germline V gene, CDR1 is GTSNPN and CDR2 is SVGIG (reference sequence). The CDR3 contains 12 residues. The CDR3 nucleotides are TGTGCCTGGCTTCGACAGAACACTGAAGCTTTCTTT. It specifies CAWLRQNTEAFF. The full variable domain, completed using reference TRBV30 and TRBJ1-1, is SQTIHQWPATLVQPVGSPLSLECTVEGTSNPNLYWYRQAAGRGLQLLFYSVGIGQISSEVPQNLSASRPQDRQFILSSKKLLLSDSGFYLCAWLRQNTEAFFGQGTRLTVV.

The V and J genes are TRBV6-5 and TRBJ2-7; 8 bases line up with TRBD1. The trim removed 10 bases at V and 6 bases at J, leaving 8 bases unmatched. CDR3 length: 12 residues. Germline V CDR1 and CDR2: MNHEY, SVGAGI. Written as DNA, the CDR3 is TGTGCCATTCTCCAGGGGGCTGGCGAGCAGTACTTC. Amino acid sequence: CAILQGAGEQYF.

CDR3 coding DNA: TGCGCCAGCAGCCCCTGGGGTTCGGGAGGCTATGGCTACACCTTC. Protein sequence: CASSPWGSGGYGYTF. V usage is TRBV4-1 and J usage is TRBJ1-2; D is unclear. CDR3 length: 15 amino acids. Germline CDR1 reads MGHRA; CDR2 reads YSYEKL. Trimming left V 4 bases short and J 4 bases short, with 16 bases between.

The chain has TRBV5-1 and TRBJ2-7; D gene uncertain. Germline V lookup: CDR1 SGHRS, CDR2 YFSETQ. CDR3 size: 13 residues. V was cut by 4 bases and J by 3 bases, with 11 bases left in between. CDR3 coding DNA: TGCGCCAGCAGCCACCCCCCCCTCTACGAGCAGTACTTC. Translated, it gives CASSHPPLYEQYF.

With regard to this clone: The germline gene is not matched at one end of the junction; a read error may be the cause. CDR3 amino acids: CASTTGSEAFF. DNA of the CDR3: TGCGCCAGCACGACAGGGTCTGAGGCTTTCTTT. J is TRBJ1-1 and V is TRBV5-1, with 7 bases matching TRBD1. Germline lookup yields CDR1 SGHRS and CDR2 YFSETQ. The CDR3 spans 11 residues.

The chain couples TRBV11-2 to TRBJ2-7; D could derive from TRBD1 or TRBD2 (7 bases each). Germline assignment: CDR1 SGHAT and CDR2 FQNNGV. The CDR3 covers 16 residues. The V end was cut by 7 bases, the J end by 2 bases, with 21 bases between. CDR3 nucleotide sequence: TGTGCCAGCACCCAAAGGGGAGGGGACAGCCCCTACGAGCAGTACTTC. Amino acids: CASTQRGGDSPYEQYF.

This clone was counted only a few times. The CDR3 is CASSPSRGFNGYTF. The CDR3, as DNA: TGCGCCAGCAGCCCCTCCAGGGGCTTCAATGGCTACACCTTC. This chain links TRBV4-1 with TRBJ1-2; a weak D match, TRBD1 (6 bases). The V end lost 4 bases, the J end lost 6 bases, and 15 bases lay between the germline ends. The V gene's germline CDR1 is MGHRA and CDR2 YSYEKL. The length of the CDR3 is 14 residues.

The chain couples TRBV5-5 to TRBJ2-2; maybe TRBD1 (5 bases). The V and J ends lost 0 bases and 6 bases respectively, with 6 bases between them. Looked up from germline, CDR1 is SGHKS and CDR2 is YYEKEE (reference sequence). The CDR3 covers 13 residues. The CDR3 nucleotides are TGTGCCAGCAGCTTGGCGACAGCCGGGGAGCTGTTTTTT. Amino acids: CASSLATAGELFF.

This clone appeared a single time. The rearrangement uses TRBV5-1 and TRBJ2-1; 11 bases fit TRBD2. The germline V gene encodes CDR1 SGHRS and CDR2 YFSETQ. The CDR3 is made up of 17 amino acids. V was pared by 4 bases and J by 2 bases, with 8 bases of the junction left unmatched. The chain's CDR3 is CASSPAVAGGPYNEQFF. CDR3 nucleotides: TGCGCCAGCAGCCCGGCGGTAGCGGGGGGGCCCTACAATGAGCAGTTCTTC. Filled out from reference TRBV5-1 and TRBJ2-1, the complete variable domain reads KAGVTQTPRYLIKTRGQQVTLSCSPISGHRSVSWYQQTPGQGLQFLFEYFSETQRNKGNFPGRFSGRQFSNSRSEMNVSTLELGDSALYLCASSPAVAGGPYNEQFFGPGTRLTVL.

This chain connects TRBV7-9 to TRBJ1-1, with no clear D. Germline V gene sequence: CDR1 SEHNR, CDR2 FQNEAQ (reference sequence). This CDR3 region has 14 residues. Trimming left V 1 base short and J 1 base short, with 7 bases between. CDR3 DNA: TGTGCCAGCAGCTTAGAGGGTACGAACACTGAAGCTTTCTTT. Its translation is CASSLEGTNTEAFF.

This chain uses TRBV12-5 with TRBJ1-1, with D uncertain. V was clipped by 5 bases and J by 6 bases, with 10 bases between them. The CDR3 totals 12 residues. Per germline, CDR1 LGHNT and CDR2 FRNRAP. The CDR3 spells CASGQINSEAFF. DNA for the CDR3: TGTGCTAGTGGTCAGATTAACTCTGAAGCTTTCTTT.